These 22 T cell receptor beta chains were sequenced from one sample in a study of read filtering for tumor transcriptome and immune sequencing. The library was built from roughly 400 ng RNA with molecular barcoded adaptors for alpha/delta and beta/gamma chains. TCRdb used MiXCR to reprocess the reads, holding one entry per CDR3 protein. This sample yields 40,000 or so distinct CDR3 sequences, of which 12% are seen a single time; around 30% belongs to the top ten. The sequenced sample was a population of CD138-negative cells sorted from bone marrow. All receptors derive from a donor aged 40 or older with multiple myeloma.

This clonotype has at least ten counts. This chain connects TRBV28 to TRBJ1-5, with 9 bases fitting TRBD1. CDR3 length equals 17 residues. The trim removed 6 bases at V and 0 bases at J, leaving 9 bases unmatched. Germline V gene data show CDR1 as MDHEN and CDR2 as SYDVKM. CDR3 nucleotides: TGTGCCAGCAGGGCGCGGGGGACAGGGAATAGCAATCAGCCCCAGCATTTT. Its protein is CASRARGTGNSNQPQHF.

The sample holds many counts of this clonotype. The V and J genes are TRBV4-2 and TRBJ1-5, with D tentatively TRBD1 (5 bases). Germline V gene lookup returns CDR1 LGHNA and CDR2 YNFKEQ. The CDR3 covers 16 residues. V was clipped by 4 bases and J by 6 bases, with 19 bases between them. The CDR3 DNA is TGTGCCAGCAGCCCGCTCGTGGGGGGGTCGGGTCAGCCCCAGCATTTT. It specifies CASSPLVGGSGQPQHF.

The rearrangement joins TRBV19 to TRBJ1-5, with D maybe TRBD1 (5 bases). Germline CDR1 LNHDA, CDR2 SQIVND (reference sequence). V gave up 6 bases and J gave up 2 bases, with 11 bases separating them. CDR3 length: 14 amino acids. In DNA, the CDR3 is TGTGCCAGTAGCGGGCAGGGCGGCAATCAGCCCCAGCATTTT. It is translated as CASSGQGGNQPQHF.

The rearrangement uses TRBV5-1 and TRBJ2-5; D remains ambiguous. The germline gives CDR1 SGHRS, CDR2 YFSETQ. The CDR3 has 14 amino acids. Trimming cost V 0 bases and J 4 bases, with 10 bases left between them. The CDR3 sequence is CASSLAYGLETQYF. For the CDR3, the DNA is TGCGCCAGCAGCTTGGCGTACGGGTTAGAGACCCAGTACTTC.

This clonotype was observed a handful of times. V usage is TRBV28 and J usage is TRBJ1-2; TRBD1 matches at 8 bases. This CDR3 has 15 amino acids. Trimming at V came to 2 bases and at J to 2 bases, leaving 4 bases not matched to a gene. The germline gives CDR1 MDHEN, CDR2 SYDVKM. In DNA, the CDR3 is TGTGCCAGCAGTTTAAGGGCAGGGGGCAACTATGGCTACACCTTC. It specifies CASSLRAGGNYGYTF.

This clonotype was recorded at least ten times. This chain connects TRBV2 to TRBJ2-1; TRBD2 is a possible D gene (7 bases). Per germline, CDR1 SNHLY and CDR2 FYNNEI. The V end was cut by 4 bases, the J end by 6 bases, with 10 bases between. CDR3 length equals 13 residues. As DNA, the CDR3 is TGTGCCAGCAGTGTCGGGGGGCTCAATGAGCAGTTCTTC. This encodes CASSVGGLNEQFF.

Many counts were recorded for this clonotype. The V call is TRBV29-1, the J call TRBJ2-3; possible D gene TRBD2, 6 bases. The germline V gene encodes CDR1 SQVTM and CDR2 ANQGSEA. The CDR3 sequence is 13 residues long. V lost 3 bases and J 4 bases, leaving 11 bases between the germline ends. CDR3 coding DNA: TGCAGCGTTGAGGGGACGGGGGCAGATACGCAGTATTTT. Translating it yields CSVEGTGADTQYF.

This clonotype was seen at least ten times. The genes are TRBV6-5 and TRBJ1-5; a weak D match, TRBD1 (6 bases). CDR3 size: 15 residues. Trimming removed 0 bases at V and 5 bases at J, with 11 bases between. Germline loops: CDR1 MNHEY, CDR2 SVGAGI. The CDR3 loop reads CASSYSGSGDQPQHF. CDR3 nucleotides: TGTGCCAGCAGTTACTCGGGGTCAGGGGATCAGCCCCAGCATTTT.

This clonotype was seen many times. The V and J genes are TRBV7-2 and TRBJ2-2; D not resolved. Per germline, CDR1 SGHTA and CDR2 FQGNSA. The CDR3 is made up of 15 amino acids. Trimming cost V 4 bases and J 4 bases, with 13 bases left between them. In DNA, the CDR3 is TGTGCCAGCAGCTCAACTCCGCTTATCACCGGGGAGCTGTTTTTT. Translation gives CASSSTPLITGELFF.

In this sample, this clonotype turned up many times. V gene TRBV28 combines with J gene TRBJ2-7; no definite D call. Trimming left V 1 base short and J 4 bases short, with 8 bases between. Looked up from germline, CDR1 is MDHEN and CDR2 is SYDVKM. The CDR3 runs to 13 residues. In DNA, the CDR3 is TGTGCCAGCAGTTTATTTCGTCGGTACGAGCAGTACTTC. This translates into CASSLFRRYEQYF.

This clonotype was seen many times. The V gene is TRBV6-5, the J gene TRBJ2-7; possible D gene TRBD1, 6 bases. This CDR3 spans 14 amino acids. V lost 6 bases and J 2 bases, leaving 14 bases between the germline ends. From germline, CDR1 is MNHEY and CDR2 SVGAGI. CDR3 nucleotide sequence: TGTGCCAGCAGGCTCTTCCGGGACACCTACGAGCAGTACTTC. Encoded protein: CASRLFRDTYEQYF.

This clonotype was detected many times. The CDR3 coding sequence is TGTGCCAGCAGCTTAGCGATTCCGGCAGATACGCAGTATTTT. It translates to CASSLAIPADTQYF. The chain couples TRBV7-9 to TRBJ2-3; D not resolved. The length of the CDR3 is 14 residues. Between the trimmed V and J ends, which lost 0 bases and 4 bases, there was a span of 8 bases. Germline V gene lookup returns CDR1 SEHNR and CDR2 FQNEAQ (reference sequence).

At least ten counts were recorded for this clonotype. V and J are TRBV6-2 or TRBV6-3 and TRBJ1-5; 11 positions match TRBD1. The CDR3 loop spans 15 amino acids. From germline, CDR1 is MNHEY and CDR2 SVGEGT. V lost 6 bases and J lost 4; bases outside the gene matches: 5. Written as DNA, the CDR3 is TGTGCCAGCAGCTGGGACAGGGGGGTAAATCAGCCCCAGCATTTT. This codes for CASSWDRGVNQPQHF.

As regards this clonotype: This may stem from a read error, because a much larger clone lies one nucleotide away. The chain has TRBV5-1 and TRBJ2-3, with D possibly TRBD1 on 6 matching bases. The CDR3 totals 13 residues. Per the germline V gene, CDR1 is SGHRS and CDR2 is YFSETQ. The V end was cut by 6 bases, the J end by 3 bases, with 11 bases between. The chain's CDR3 is CASNPGQTDTQYF. In nucleotides, the CDR3 is TGCGCCAGCAACCCTGGACAGACAGATACGCAGTATTTT.

This clonotype was recorded many times. This sequence joins TRBV20-1 and TRBJ2-3; the D is unclear. The CDR3 is 14 amino acids. CDR1 and CDR2 from the germline V gene are DFQATT and SNEGSKA (reference sequence). Trimming shortened V by 1 base and J by 4 bases, and 12 bases separated the two germline ends. CDR3 sequence reads: CSARGYEIADTQYF. CDR3 DNA: TGCAGTGCTAGAGGCTACGAAATCGCAGATACGCAGTATTTT.

This clonotype was found many times. The chain joins TRBV7-8 to TRBJ1-1; D not certain. This CDR3 is built from 19 residues. Trimming removed 1 base at V and 1 base at J, with 22 bases between. Germline V gives CDR1 SGHVS, CDR2 FQNEAQ. DNA of the CDR3: TGTGCCAGCAGCTTAGTTTTGTCCGGGAGTCCCTTTACGAACACTGAAGCTTTCTTT. Translating it yields CASSLVLSGSPFTNTEAFF.

A remark on this clonotype: This sequence may be a read error, since a much larger clone differs from it by one base. The CDR3 DNA reads as TGTGCCACTCTAAAGGAGGGTAGGTCCAGCAATCAGCCCCAGCATTTT. Translating it yields CATLKEGRSSNQPQHF. J is TRBJ1-5 and V is TRBV6-2 or TRBV6-3, with unresolved D. The CDR3 contains 16 residues. V was clipped by 10 bases and J by 1 base, with 20 bases between them. Looked up from germline, CDR1 is MNHEY and CDR2 is SVGEGT.

This clonotype showed up many times. This chain connects TRBV5-1 to TRBJ2-1, with D perhaps TRBD2 (6 bases). The V end was cut by 0 bases, the J end by 6 bases, with 13 bases between. Germline CDR1 and CDR2: SGHRS and YFSETQ. The CDR3 extends over 15 amino acids. The CDR3 here is CASSLVGGRANEQFF. Here the CDR3 DNA reads TGCGCCAGCAGCTTGGTGGGGGGTAGGGCCAATGAGCAGTTCTTC.

This clonotype was found a few times. This rearrangement joins TRBV5-1 to TRBJ2-3, with TRBD2 matching over 11 bases. Germline V gene lookup returns CDR1 SGHRS and CDR2 YFSETQ. With V trimmed by 5 bases and J by 6 bases, 5 bases remained unmatched. The CDR3 runs 14 residues. CDR3 amino acids: CASRRGLAADTQYF. CDR3 nucleotide sequence: TGCGCCAGCAGACGGGGACTAGCGGCCGATACGCAGTATTTT.

Points on this clonotype: A much more abundant neighbour one base away suggests this may be a read error. The rearrangement uses TRBV3-1 and TRBJ1-1, with TRBD1 as a possible D gene (5 bases). The CDR3 runs 14 residues. Per the germline V gene, CDR1 is LGHDT and CDR2 is YNNKEL (reference sequence). DNA for the CDR3: TGTGCCAGCAGCGCCCGATTAGCCGGGACTGAAGTTTTCTTT. Amino acids: CASSARLAGTEVFF.

This clonotype was observed many times. The V gene is TRBV27, the J gene TRBJ2-3; TRBD1 agrees at 7 bases. This CDR3 contains 15 residues. J lost 4 bases, V lost 3 bases, and 7 bases had no gene match. Germline V lookup: CDR1 MNHEY, CDR2 SMNVEV (reference sequence). The CDR3 region has the DNA TGTGCCAGCAGTTTTAGGGGGCGCGATGCAGATACGCAGTATTTT. This gives the protein CASSFRGRDADTQYF.

This clonotype came up many times. This chain uses TRBV3-1 with TRBJ2-2; 10 nucleotides align to TRBD2. V lost 5 bases and J lost 3; bases outside the gene matches: 6. CDR1 LGHDT and CDR2 YNNKEL come from the germline V gene (reference sequence). The CDR3 totals 16 residues. The CDR3 protein is CASSKTGLAYTGELFF. DNA of the CDR3: TGTGCCAGCAGCAAGACGGGACTAGCGTACACCGGGGAGCTGTTTTTT.